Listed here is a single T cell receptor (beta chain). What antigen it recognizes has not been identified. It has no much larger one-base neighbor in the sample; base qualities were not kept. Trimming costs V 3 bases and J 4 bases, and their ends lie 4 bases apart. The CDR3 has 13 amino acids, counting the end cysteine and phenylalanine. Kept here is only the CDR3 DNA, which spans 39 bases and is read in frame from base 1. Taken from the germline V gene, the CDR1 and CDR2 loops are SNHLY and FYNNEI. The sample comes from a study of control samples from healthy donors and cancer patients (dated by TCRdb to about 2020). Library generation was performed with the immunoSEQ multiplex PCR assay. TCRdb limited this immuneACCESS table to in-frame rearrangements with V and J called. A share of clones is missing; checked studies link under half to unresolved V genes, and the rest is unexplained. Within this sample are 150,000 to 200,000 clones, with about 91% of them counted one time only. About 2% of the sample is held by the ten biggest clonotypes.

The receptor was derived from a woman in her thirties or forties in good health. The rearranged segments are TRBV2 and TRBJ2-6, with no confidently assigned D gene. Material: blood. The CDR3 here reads CASSDSGANVLTF. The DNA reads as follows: TGTGCCAGCAGTGATTCAGGGGCCAACGTCCTGACTTTC.